This entry describes one T cell receptor beta chain. Its target is unknown. Per the authors' pipeline: Quality scores were absent from the junction-only immunoSEQ sequences, so filtering differed. Libraries were prepared by immunoSEQ multiplex PCR; TCRdb keeps only in-frame clonotypes and omits some of them. From that table come the V and J calls and clone size; the DNA was used to work out D and trimming. The table shows around 2,100,000 clones, with about 95% occurring only once. Positive CCR7 selection of CD45RO-negative cells yielded the naive CD8 cells, and terminally differentiated effector memory CD45RA+ cells were excluded. The sample is drawn from a study of shared clonotypes between healthy human individuals. About the research overall: CD8 memory received one plate per donor, CD8 naive two, CD4 memory three and CD4 naive three.

Study results and caveats: Donors were few, which limited the genetic and exposure-history diversity represented. Shared clonotypes: 4.5% to 6.5% naive CD4, roughly 4% naive CD8, 2% to 2.5% memory CD4, roughly 0.4% memory CD8.

CDR3 size: 15 residues. CDR1 and CDR2 from the germline V gene are MGHRA and YSYEKL. Deletions cut 0 bases from V and 9 bases from J, with 15 bases between. This receptor was identified in a man aged 18 to 29 in good health. The V call is TRBV4-1, the J call TRBJ1-5; a possible D gene is TRBD1 (5 bases). Sequenced input: naive CD8+ T cells sorted from blood. CDR3 bases: TGCGCCAGCAGCCAAGATCGGGACGGGGCGCTGCCCCAGCATTTT. Amino acids: CASSQDRDGALPQHF.